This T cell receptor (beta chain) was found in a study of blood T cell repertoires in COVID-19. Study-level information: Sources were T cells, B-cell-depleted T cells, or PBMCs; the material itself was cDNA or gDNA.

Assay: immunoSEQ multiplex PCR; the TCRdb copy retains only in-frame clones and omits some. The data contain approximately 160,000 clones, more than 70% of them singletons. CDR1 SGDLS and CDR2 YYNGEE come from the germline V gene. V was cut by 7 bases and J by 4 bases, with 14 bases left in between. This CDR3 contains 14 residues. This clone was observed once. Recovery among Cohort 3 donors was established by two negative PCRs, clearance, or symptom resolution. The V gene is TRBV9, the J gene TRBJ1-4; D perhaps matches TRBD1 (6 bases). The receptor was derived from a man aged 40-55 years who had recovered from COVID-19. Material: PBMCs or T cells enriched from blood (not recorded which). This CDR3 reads CASAEGGGNEKLFF. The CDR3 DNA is TGTGCCAGCGCGGAGGGAGGGGGTAATGAAAAACTGTTTTTT.